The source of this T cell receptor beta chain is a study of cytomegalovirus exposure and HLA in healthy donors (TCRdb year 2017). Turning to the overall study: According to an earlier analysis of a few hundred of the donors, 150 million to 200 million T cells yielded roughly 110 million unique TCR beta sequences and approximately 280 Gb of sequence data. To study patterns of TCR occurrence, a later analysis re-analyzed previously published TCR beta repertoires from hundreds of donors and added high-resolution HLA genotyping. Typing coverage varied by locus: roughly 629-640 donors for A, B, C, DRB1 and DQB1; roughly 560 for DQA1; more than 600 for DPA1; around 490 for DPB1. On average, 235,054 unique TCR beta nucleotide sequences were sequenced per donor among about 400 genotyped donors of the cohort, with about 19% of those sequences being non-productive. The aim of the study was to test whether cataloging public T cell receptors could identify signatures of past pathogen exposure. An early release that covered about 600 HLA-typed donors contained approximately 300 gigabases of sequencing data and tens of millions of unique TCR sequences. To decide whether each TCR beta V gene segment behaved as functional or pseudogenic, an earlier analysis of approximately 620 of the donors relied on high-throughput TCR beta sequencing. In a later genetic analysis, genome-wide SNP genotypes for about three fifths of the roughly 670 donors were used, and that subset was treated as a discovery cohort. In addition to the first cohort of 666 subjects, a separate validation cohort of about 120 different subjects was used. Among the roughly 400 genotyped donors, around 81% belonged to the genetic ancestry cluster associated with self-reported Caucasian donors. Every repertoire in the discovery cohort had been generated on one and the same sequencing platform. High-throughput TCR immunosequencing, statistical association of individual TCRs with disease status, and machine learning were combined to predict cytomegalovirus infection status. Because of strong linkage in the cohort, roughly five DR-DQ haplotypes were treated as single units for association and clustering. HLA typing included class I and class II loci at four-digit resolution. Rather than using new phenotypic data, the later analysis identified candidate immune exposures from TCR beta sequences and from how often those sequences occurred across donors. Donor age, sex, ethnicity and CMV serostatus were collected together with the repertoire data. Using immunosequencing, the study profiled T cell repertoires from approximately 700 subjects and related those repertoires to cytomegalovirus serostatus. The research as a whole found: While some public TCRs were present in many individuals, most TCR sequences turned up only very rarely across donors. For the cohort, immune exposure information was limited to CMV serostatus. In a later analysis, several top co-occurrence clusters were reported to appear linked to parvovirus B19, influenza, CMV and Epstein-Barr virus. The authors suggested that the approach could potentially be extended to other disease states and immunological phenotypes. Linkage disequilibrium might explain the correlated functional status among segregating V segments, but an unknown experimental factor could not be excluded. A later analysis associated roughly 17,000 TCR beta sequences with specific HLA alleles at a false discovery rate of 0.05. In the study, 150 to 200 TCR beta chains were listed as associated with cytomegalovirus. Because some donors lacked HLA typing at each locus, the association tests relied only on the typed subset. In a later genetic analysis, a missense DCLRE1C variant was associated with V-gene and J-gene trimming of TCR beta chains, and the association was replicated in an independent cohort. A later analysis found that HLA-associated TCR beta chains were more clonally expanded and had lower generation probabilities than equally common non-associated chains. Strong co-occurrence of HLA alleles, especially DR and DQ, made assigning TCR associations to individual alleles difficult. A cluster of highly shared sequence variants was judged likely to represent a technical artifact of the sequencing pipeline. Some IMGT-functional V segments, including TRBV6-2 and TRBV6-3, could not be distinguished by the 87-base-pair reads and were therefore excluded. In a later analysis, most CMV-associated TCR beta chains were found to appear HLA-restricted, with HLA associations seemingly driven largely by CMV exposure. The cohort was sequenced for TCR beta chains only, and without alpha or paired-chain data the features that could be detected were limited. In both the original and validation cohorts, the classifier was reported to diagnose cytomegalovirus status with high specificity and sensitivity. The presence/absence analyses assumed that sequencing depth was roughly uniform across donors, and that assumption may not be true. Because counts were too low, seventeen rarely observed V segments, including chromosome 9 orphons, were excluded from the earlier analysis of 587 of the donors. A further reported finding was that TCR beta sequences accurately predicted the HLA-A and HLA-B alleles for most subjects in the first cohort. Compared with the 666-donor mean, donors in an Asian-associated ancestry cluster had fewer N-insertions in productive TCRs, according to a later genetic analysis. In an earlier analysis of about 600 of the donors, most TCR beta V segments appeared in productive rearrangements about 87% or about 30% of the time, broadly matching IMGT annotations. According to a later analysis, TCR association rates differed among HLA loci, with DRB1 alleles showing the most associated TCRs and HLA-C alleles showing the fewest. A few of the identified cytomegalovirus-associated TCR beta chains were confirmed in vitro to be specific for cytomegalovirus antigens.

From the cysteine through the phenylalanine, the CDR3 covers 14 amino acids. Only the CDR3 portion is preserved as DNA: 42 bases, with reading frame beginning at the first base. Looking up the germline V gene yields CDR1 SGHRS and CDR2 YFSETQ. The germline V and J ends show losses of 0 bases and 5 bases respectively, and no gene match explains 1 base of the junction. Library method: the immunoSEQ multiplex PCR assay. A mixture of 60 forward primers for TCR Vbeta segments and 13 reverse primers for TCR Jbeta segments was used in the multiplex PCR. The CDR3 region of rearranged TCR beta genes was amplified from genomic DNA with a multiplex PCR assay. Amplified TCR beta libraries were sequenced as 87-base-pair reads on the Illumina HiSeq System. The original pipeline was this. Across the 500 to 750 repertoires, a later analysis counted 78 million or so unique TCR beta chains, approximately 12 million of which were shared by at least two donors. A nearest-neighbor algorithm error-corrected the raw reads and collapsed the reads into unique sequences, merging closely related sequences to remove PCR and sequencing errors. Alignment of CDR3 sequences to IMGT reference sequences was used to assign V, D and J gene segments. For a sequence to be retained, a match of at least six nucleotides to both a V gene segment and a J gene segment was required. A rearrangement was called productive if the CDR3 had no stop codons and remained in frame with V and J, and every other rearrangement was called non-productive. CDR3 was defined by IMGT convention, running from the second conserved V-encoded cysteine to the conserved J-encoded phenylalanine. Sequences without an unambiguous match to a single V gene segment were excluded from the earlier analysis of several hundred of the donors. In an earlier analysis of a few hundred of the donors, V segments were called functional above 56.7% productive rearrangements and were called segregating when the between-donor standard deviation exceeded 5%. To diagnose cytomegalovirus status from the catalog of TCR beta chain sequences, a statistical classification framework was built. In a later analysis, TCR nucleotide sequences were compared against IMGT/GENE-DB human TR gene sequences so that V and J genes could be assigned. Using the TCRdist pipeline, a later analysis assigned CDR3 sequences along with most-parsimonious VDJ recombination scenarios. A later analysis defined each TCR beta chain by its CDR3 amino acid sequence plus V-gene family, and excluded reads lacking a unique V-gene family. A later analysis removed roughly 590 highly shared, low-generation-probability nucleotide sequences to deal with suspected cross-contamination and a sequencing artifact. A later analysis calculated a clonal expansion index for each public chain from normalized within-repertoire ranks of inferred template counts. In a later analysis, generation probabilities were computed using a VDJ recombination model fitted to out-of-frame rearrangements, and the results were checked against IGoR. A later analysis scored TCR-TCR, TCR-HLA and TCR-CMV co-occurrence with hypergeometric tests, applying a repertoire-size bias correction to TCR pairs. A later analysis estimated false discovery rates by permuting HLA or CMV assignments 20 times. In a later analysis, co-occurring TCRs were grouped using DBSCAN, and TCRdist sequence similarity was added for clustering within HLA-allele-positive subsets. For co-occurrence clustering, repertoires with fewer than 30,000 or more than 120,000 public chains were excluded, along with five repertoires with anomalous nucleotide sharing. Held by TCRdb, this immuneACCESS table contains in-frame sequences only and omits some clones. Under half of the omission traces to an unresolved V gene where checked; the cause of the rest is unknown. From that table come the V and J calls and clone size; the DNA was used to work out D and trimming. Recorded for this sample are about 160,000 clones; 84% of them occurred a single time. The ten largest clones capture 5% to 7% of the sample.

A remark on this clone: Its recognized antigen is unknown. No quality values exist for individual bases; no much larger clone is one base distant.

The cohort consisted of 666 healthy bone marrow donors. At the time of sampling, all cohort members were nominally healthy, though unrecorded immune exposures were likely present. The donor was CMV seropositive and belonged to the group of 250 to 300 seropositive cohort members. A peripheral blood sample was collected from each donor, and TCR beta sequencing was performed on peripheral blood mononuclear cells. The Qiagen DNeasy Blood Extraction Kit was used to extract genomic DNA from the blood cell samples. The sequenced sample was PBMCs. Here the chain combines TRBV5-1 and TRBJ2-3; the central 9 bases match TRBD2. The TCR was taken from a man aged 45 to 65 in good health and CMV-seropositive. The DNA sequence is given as TGCGCCAGCAGCTTGGCGACTAGCGGAGATACGCAGTATTTT. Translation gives CASSLATSGDTQYF.